This TCR beta chain was obtained from a study of OX40 agonist ivuxolimab in advanced cancers. Turning to the study itself: The mean age was roughly 60 years, ranging from roughly 23 to 80, with around four fifths of participants male. Findings and caveats of the study: Relatively little clonal expansion, among the lowest observed, appeared in partial responders at 0.1-3.0 mg/kg. Within 6 weeks, CD4+ and CD8+ blood T cells expanded clonally at 0.1 to 3.0 mg/kg. Nonresponders, in some cases, also had low normalized T-cell clonal expansion.

The protocol was immunoSEQ multiplex PCR, while the TCRdb copy is restricted to in-frame clones and leaves out a portion. This sample has around 66,000 clones, with just over 85% found just once. Notes on this clone: What it binds is not known.

Deletions cut 7 bases from V and 7 bases from J, with 22 bases between. This CDR3 is 15 amino acids long. Per the germline V gene, CDR1 is MNHEY and CDR2 is SVGAGI. The chain combines TRBV6-5 with TRBJ1-2; no firm D call. The TCR sequence derives from an adult with an advanced solid tumor such as melanoma, head and neck, liver or kidney cancer. This specimen consisted of CD4+ or CD8+ T cells sorted from blood, obtained in a trial of the OX40 agonist ivuxolimab. This chain's CDR3 is CASIPSRAGNTGYTF. DNA for the CDR3: TGTGCCAGCATTCCTTCCCGGGCGGGGAATACTGGCTACACCTTC.